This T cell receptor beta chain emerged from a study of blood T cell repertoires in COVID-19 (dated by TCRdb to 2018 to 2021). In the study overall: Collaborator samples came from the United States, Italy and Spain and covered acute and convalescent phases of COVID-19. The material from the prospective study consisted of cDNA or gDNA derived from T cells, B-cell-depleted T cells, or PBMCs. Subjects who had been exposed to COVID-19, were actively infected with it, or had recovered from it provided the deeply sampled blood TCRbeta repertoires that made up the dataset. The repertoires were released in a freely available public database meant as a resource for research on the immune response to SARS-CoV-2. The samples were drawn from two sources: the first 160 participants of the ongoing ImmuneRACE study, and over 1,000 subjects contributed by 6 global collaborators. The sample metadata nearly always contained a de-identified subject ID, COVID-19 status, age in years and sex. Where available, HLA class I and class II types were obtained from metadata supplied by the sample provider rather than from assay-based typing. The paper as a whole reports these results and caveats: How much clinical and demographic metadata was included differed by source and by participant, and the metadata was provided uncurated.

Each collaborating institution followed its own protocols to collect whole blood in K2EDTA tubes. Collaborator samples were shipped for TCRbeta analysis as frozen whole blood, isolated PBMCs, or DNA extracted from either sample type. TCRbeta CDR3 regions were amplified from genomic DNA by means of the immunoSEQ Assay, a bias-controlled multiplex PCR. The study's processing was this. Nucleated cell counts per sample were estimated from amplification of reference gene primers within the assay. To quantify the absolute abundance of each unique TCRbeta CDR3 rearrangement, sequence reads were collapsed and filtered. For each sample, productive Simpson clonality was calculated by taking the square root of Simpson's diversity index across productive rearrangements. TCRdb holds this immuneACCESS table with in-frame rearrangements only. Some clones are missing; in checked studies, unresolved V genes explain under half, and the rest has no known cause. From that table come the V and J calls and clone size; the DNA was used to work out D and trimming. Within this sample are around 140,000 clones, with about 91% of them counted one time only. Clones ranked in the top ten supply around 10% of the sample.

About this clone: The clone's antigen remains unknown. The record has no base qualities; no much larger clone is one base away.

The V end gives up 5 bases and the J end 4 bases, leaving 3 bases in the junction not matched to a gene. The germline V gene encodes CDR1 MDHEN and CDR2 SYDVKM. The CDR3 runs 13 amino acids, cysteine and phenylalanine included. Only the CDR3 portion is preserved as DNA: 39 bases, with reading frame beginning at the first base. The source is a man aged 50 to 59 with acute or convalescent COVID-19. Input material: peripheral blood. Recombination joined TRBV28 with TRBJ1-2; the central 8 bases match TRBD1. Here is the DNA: TGTGCCAGCAGTCCAGGGACAGGCTATGGCTACACCTTC. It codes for CASSPGTGYGYTF.